Listed below are T cell receptor beta chains from one sample, sequenced in a study of cytomegalovirus exposure and HLA in healthy donors. Repertoires were generated with immunoSEQ multiplex PCR, while TCRdb's copy carries only in-frame clones and drops some. This sample has about 110,000 clones, with 60% to 75% found just once. Sequenced: PBMCs. These receptors all come from a male donor in good health and CMV-seropositive. CDR3s include the opening cysteine and the closing phenylalanine or tryptophan. The D gene is left open where the match is weak. Rows may omit the clone size; those that give it use once, few, many or a size class.

clone_size	d_call	v_call	j_call	cdr3_aa	cdr3_nt
few	-	TRBV28	TRBJ2-7	CASSFARVAYEQYF	TGTGCCAGCAGTTTTGCCAGGGTAGCCTACGAGCAGTACTTC
once	TRBD2	TRBV27	TRBJ2-1	CASTYLDGGYNEQFF	TGTGCCAGCACTTATTTGGACGGGGGGTACAATGAGCAGTTCTTC
-	-	TRBV28	TRBJ2-7	CASSKGLTYEQYF	TGTGCCAGCAGTAAGGGGCTAACCTACGAGCAGTACTTC
-	-	TRBV7-9	TRBJ2-7	CASSQSGSTYEQYF	TGTGCCAGCAGCCAATCCGGGAGTACCTACGAGCAGTACTTC
-	-	TRBV5-1	TRBJ1-1	CASSIQGGGTEAFF	TGCGCCAGCAGCATACAGGGCGGCGGGACTGAAGCTTTCTTT
-	TRBD2	TRBV7-2	TRBJ2-1	CASSLAPRTSGRLYNEQFF	TGTGCCAGCAGCTTAGCCCCCCGGACTAGCGGGAGGCTATACAATGAGCAGTTCTTC
-	-	TRBV7-2	TRBJ2-5	CASSFVETQYF	TGTGCCAGCAGCTTCGTCGAGACCCAGTACTTC
-	-	TRBV6-5	TRBJ2-1	CASRRGLRTYNEQFF	TGTGCCAGCAGAAGAGGGCTTCGTACCTACAATGAGCAGTTCTTC
few	-	TRBV5-4	TRBJ1-4	CASSLVLGGAEKLFF	TGTGCCAGCAGCTTGGTGTTGGGAGGAGCTGAAAAACTGTTTTTT
-	-	TRBV7-3	TRBJ2-5	CASSLTRQETQYF	TGTGCCAGCAGCTTAACCAGACAAGAGACCCAGTACTTC
-	-	TRBV29-1	TRBJ2-4	CSVELASSVKNIQYF	TGCAGCGTTGAGTTAGCTTCTAGCGTTAAAAACATTCAGTACTTC
few	TRBD1	TRBV10-3	TRBJ1-3	CAISGQHGTGPGNTIYF	TGTGCCATCAGTGGCCAACACGGGACAGGTCCCGGAAACACCATATATTTT
-	-	TRBV25-1	TRBJ2-1	CASRHYYTPNEQFF	TGTGCCAGCAGGCACTATTACACCCCCAATGAGCAGTTCTTC
-	TRBD2	TRBV5-1	TRBJ2-3	CASSLVGTNTDTQYF	TGCGCCAGCAGCTTGGTTGGGACTAACACAGATACGCAGTATTTT
-	-	TRBV6-4	TRBJ2-2	CASSVGAGELFF	TGTGCCAGCAGTGTAGGGGCCGGGGAGCTGTTTTTT
-	TRBD1	TRBV27	TRBJ1-5	CASSTHGTGGLYSNQPQHF	TGTGCCAGCAGTACCCACGGGACAGGGGGGCTCTATAGCAATCAGCCCCAGCATTTT
-	-	TRBV19	TRBJ1-5	CASSIAPSNQPQHF	TGTGCCAGTAGTATCGCGCCTAGCAATCAGCCCCAGCATTTT
-	TRBD2	TRBV7-8	TRBJ2-7	CASSPELAGAEQYF	TGTGCCAGCAGCCCCGAGCTAGCGGGAGCCGAGCAGTACTTC
-	TRBD2	TRBV6-5	TRBJ2-3	CASSYATSSGGTQYF	TGTGCCAGCAGTTACGCAACCTCCAGCGGGGGAACGCAGTATTTT
-	-	TRBV7-9	TRBJ2-5	CASTTRALKETQYF	TGTGCCAGCACCACGAGGGCCCTAAAAGAGACCCAGTACTTC
few	TRBD2	TRBV10-3	TRBJ2-7	CAIKSGGEVHEQYF	TGTGCCATTAAAAGCGGGGGTGAGGTCCACGAGCAGTACTTC
-	-	TRBV7-2	TRBJ2-1	CASSLRPATDYNEQFF	TGTGCCAGCAGCCTACGACCCGCGACAGATTACAATGAGCAGTTCTTC
-	TRBD1	TRBV6-1	TRBJ2-1	CAGTADNEQFF	TGTGCTGGGACAGCTGACAATGAGCAGTTCTTC
-	-	TRBV5-1	TRBJ2-3	CASNSGSTDTQYF	TGCGCCAGCAACAGCGGTAGCACAGATACGCAGTATTTT
few	-	TRBV4-2	TRBJ1-2	CASSQDSLFNYGYTF	TGTGCCAGCAGCCAGGACAGCCTCTTTAACTATGGCTACACCTTC
-	-	TRBV5-1	TRBJ2-7	CASSLDAQVYEQYF	TGCGCCAGCAGCTTGGACGCACAGGTCTACGAGCAGTACTTC
few	TRBD2	TRBV4-1	TRBJ2-1	CASSQAGTSGVNEQFF	TGCGCCAGCAGCCAAGCAGGGACTAGCGGAGTGAATGAGCAGTTCTTC
few	TRBD1	TRBV5-1	TRBJ2-7	CASSFVGQSGGYEQYF	TGCGCCAGCAGCTTCGTTGGACAGTCAGGGGGCTACGAGCAGTACTTC
-	-	TRBV5-4	TRBJ2-1	CASSLGGDPAYNEQFF	TGTGCCAGCAGCTTGGGTGGAGACCCTGCCTACAATGAGCAGTTCTTC
few	-	TRBV7-2	TRBJ1-1	CASSLAGPSTEAFF	TGTGCCAGCAGCTTAGCGGGGCCCTCAACTGAAGCTTTCTTT
-	-	TRBV14	TRBJ2-1	CASSQLRGTGSPQFF	TGTGCCAGCAGCCAGCTAAGGGGGACGGGGTCCCCCCAGTTCTTC
-	TRBD1	TRBV7-9	TRBJ2-2	CASRRPGQADTGELFF	TGTGCCAGCAGAAGGCCGGGACAGGCTGACACCGGGGAGCTGTTTTTT
-	TRBD1	TRBV5-1	TRBJ2-5	CASTNTRGQETQYF	TGCGCCAGCACCAATACTAGGGGGCAGGAGACCCAGTACTTC
few	TRBD1	TRBV4-3	TRBJ2-7	CASSEDRGWMNEQYF	TGCGCCAGCAGCGAAGACAGGGGCTGGATGAACGAGCAGTACTTC
few	TRBD2	TRBV7-2	TRBJ2-3	CASRNPGTSGADTQYF	TGTGCCAGCAGAAATCCGGGGACTAGCGGAGCAGATACGCAGTATTTT
few	TRBD1	TRBV9	TRBJ2-7	CASSETGTAFEQYF	TGTGCCAGCAGCGAGACCGGGACAGCTTTCGAGCAGTACTTC
-	TRBD1	TRBV29-1	TRBJ1-1	CSDLDRARGAFF	TGCAGCGACTTGGACAGGGCGCGAGGGGCTTTCTTT
-	TRBD1	TRBV6-1	TRBJ2-7	CASSEFPGTGTTYEQYF	TGTGCCAGCAGTGAGTTCCCGGGGACAGGCACTACCTACGAGCAGTACTTC
-	TRBD1	TRBV4-3	TRBJ1-1	CASSHPDKTGNVLAFF	TGCGCCAGCAGCCATCCCGATAAGACAGGGAATGTATTAGCTTTCTTT
-	TRBD2	TRBV28	TRBJ2-5	CASTLSLGLARETQYF	TGTGCCAGCACCCTCAGCCTAGGACTAGCCCGAGAGACCCAGTACTTC
-	-	TRBV9	TRBJ2-7	CASSAQGYEQYF	TGTGCCAGCAGCGCACAGGGCTACGAGCAGTACTTC
-	TRBD1	TRBV4-1	TRBJ2-3	CASREGQGPTDTQYF	TGCGCCAGCAGAGAAGGACAGGGCCCCACAGATACGCAGTATTTT
-	-	TRBV7-7	TRBJ2-7	CASSPRVGAGYEQYF	TGTGCCAGCAGCCCCCGGGTGGGGGCCGGGTACGAGCAGTACTTC
-	-	TRBV18	TRBJ1-2	CAGSPGQVDYGYTF	TGTGCCGGCTCACCAGGCCAGGTGGACTATGGCTACACCTTC
-	TRBD2	TRBV4-3	TRBJ2-7	CASSRANLAVGDYSYEQYF	TGCGCCAGCAGCCGAGCCAACCTAGCGGTAGGGGATTACTCCTACGAGCAGTACTTC
-	-	TRBV12-5	TRBJ2-1	CASGPGGISREQFF	TGTGCTAGTGGTCCCGGAGGGATAAGCCGTGAGCAGTTCTTC
-	TRBD2	TRBV10-3	TRBJ2-7	CAISESGAGGPDEQYF	TGTGCCATCAGTGAGTCGGGAGCGGGAGGGCCCGACGAGCAGTACTTC
-	TRBD2	TRBV4-1	TRBJ2-5	CASSRGGAYSYQETQYF	TGCGCCAGCAGCCGCGGGGGGGCATACTCGTACCAAGAGACCCAGTACTTC
-	-	TRBV7-9	TRBJ2-7	CASSAAWGGIDLNYEQYF	TGTGCCAGCAGCGCCGCCTGGGGGGGCATAGACCTGAACTACGAGCAGTACTTC
-	TRBD1	TRBV27	TRBJ1-3	CASSLRPAPTGSTGNTIYF	TGTGCCAGCAGTTTACGCCCGGCCCCGACAGGGTCTACGGGAAACACCATATATTTT
-	-	TRBV18	TRBJ1-2	CASSPRENYGYTF	TGTGCCAGCTCACCACGGGAGAACTATGGCTACACCTTC
once	-	TRBV7-2	TRBJ1-1	CASSSQGSIVEAFF	TGTGCCAGCAGCAGCCAGGGGTCGATAGTCGAAGCTTTCTTT
few	TRBD1	TRBV5-1	TRBJ1-2	CASSYAGGESSGYTF	TGCGCCAGCAGCTATGCAGGGGGAGAGAGTAGTGGCTACACCTTC